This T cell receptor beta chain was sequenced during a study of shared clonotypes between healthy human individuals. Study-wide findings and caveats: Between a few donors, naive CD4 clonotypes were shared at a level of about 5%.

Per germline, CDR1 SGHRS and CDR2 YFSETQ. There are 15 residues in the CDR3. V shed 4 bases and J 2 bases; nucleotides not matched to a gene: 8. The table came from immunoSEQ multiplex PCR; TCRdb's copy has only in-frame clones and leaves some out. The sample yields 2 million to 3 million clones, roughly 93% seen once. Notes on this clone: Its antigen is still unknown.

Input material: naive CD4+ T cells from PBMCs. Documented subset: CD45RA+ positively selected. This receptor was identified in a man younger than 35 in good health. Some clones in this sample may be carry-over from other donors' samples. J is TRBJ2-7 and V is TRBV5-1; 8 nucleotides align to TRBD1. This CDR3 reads CASSAWQGAAYEQYF. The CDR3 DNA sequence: TGCGCCAGCAGCGCCTGGCAGGGGGCAGCCTACGAGCAGTACTTC.